This TCR beta chain emerged from a study of shared clonotypes between healthy human individuals. Germline CDR1 reads MDHEN; CDR2 reads SYDVKM. Deletions cut 5 bases from V and 3 bases from J, with 10 bases between. The CDR3 totals 13 residues. General study points: For naive CD4 cells, around 5% of clonotypes were shared across a handful of donors.

The study enrolled healthy HIV-negative adults without recent acute infections or vaccinations as donors. To note about this clone: Its antigen is undetermined.

This was a deep-level run. TCRdb keeps only in-frame clones here, not all; method: immunoSEQ multiplex PCR. The sample holds 2.3 million or so clones, more than 80% seen once. The source of this sequence is a man aged 18 to 35 in good health. Some clones in this sample may be carry-over from other donors' samples. Material for sequencing was naive CD4+ T cells from PBMCs. Subset given: CD45RA+ positively selected. The rearrangement links TRBV28 to TRBJ1-2; maybe TRBD1 (5 bases). CDR3 sequence reads: CASSIRGYYGYTF. The CDR3 DNA reads as TGTGCCAGCAGTATCCGGGGGTACTATGGCTACACCTTC.